The next 9 T cell receptor beta chains were all read from a single sample in a study of T-cell reconstitution after alpha-beta-depleted transplantation in children. Unique molecular identifiers were used to barcode this TCRbeta library. TCRdb fed the PCR reads into MiXCR, producing one record per CDR3 protein. The sample lists over 200,000 distinct CDR3 sequences, around 7.7% occurring once. Here the sequenced sample was PBMCs, mostly from graft donor cells, taken 360 days after TCRalphabeta/CD19-depleted stem cell transplant. The receptors shown here come from a male patient between 2 and 9 years old who had a stem cell transplant for acute myeloid leukemia, so the T cells may come from the graft donor.

In this sample, this clonotype turned up a few times. This sequence joins TRBV6-2 or TRBV6-3 and TRBJ2-7, with 8 bases matching TRBD1. V was clipped by 6 bases and J by 7 bases; unmatched bases: 8. CDR3 length equals 13 residues. Germline V gene sequence: CDR1 MNHEY, CDR2 SVGEGT. This CDR3 reads CASSFSGGVEQYF. The CDR3 coding sequence is TGTGCCAGCAGCTTTTCAGGGGGCGTTGAGCAGTACTTC.

A few counts support this clonotype. The chain has TRBV3-1 and TRBJ1-1; no clear D. Germline-derived CDR1 and CDR2 are LGHDT and YNNKEL (reference sequence). The CDR3 extends over 14 amino acids. Trimming took 4 bases from V and 2 from J, leaving 11 bases between them. The CDR3 spells CASSPTHLNTEAFF. The CDR3 bases are TGTGCCAGCAGCCCTACCCATTTAAACACTGAAGCTTTCTTT.

This clonotype came up many times. The CDR3 protein is CAISPQVGGNEQFF. The CDR3, as DNA: TGTGCCATCAGTCCTCAAGTGGGGGGGAATGAGCAGTTCTTC. The chain is built from TRBV10-3 and TRBJ2-1; 7 nucleotides match TRBD2. The CDR3 loop spans 14 amino acids. V shed 5 bases and J 7 bases; nucleotides not matched to a gene: 8. CDR1 ENHRY and CDR2 SYGVKD come from the germline V gene.

This clonotype was counted a few times. CDR3 amino acids: CSVHRVDSPYEQYV. Here the CDR3 DNA reads TGCAGCGTTCATAGGGTGGACAGCCCCTACGAGCAGTACGTC. This chain links TRBV29-1 with TRBJ2-7; weak D call: TRBD1 (6 bases). The V gene lost 5 bases and the J gene lost 2 bases, with 16 bases spanning the gap. The CDR3 is 14 residues long. Germline V gives CDR1 SQVTM, CDR2 ANQGSEA.

The table lists this clonotype with many counts. J is TRBJ1-3 and V is TRBV5-1; D gene uncertain. The V and J ends lost 0 bases and 2 bases respectively, with 6 bases between them. From germline, CDR1 is SGHRS and CDR2 YFSETQ. The CDR3 runs to 14 residues. The DNA of the CDR3 is TGCGCCAGCAGCTTGGGAGGGCCTGGAAACACCATATATTTT. Its translation: CASSLGGPGNTIYF. The full variable domain, its missing parts supplied by reference TRBV5-1 and TRBJ1-3, is KAGVTQTPRYLIKTRGQQVTLSCSPISGHRSVSWYQQTPGQGLQFLFEYFSETQRNKGNFPGRFSGRQFSNSRSEMNVSTLELGDSALYLCASSLGGPGNTIYFGEGSWLTVV.

The J gene is TRBJ2-1, the V gene TRBV11-2, with a possible D match to TRBD2 (6 bases). V was shortened by 6 bases and J by 4 bases, with 13 bases between the two germline ends. Germline CDR1 SGHAT, CDR2 FQNNGV. This CDR3 is built from 14 residues. CDR3 in DNA: TGTGCCAGCAGTCTCGGAGGGGCATACAATGAGCAGTTCTTC. Translated, it gives CASSLGGAYNEQFF.

In its sample, this clonotype was seen many times. The chain combines TRBV28 with TRBJ1-2; the D is unclear. CDR1 is MDHEN and CDR2 is SYDVKM in the germline V gene. V lost 3 bases and J 3 bases, leaving 5 bases between the germline ends. The CDR3 runs to 12 residues. CDR3 residues: CASSFSYYGYTF. CDR3 DNA: TGTGCCAGCAGTTTCAGTTACTATGGCTACACCTTC.

This clonotype was seen only a few times. The chain links TRBV10-3 to TRBJ1-2; 10 bases match TRBD1. CDR3 size: 16 residues. Germline V CDR1 and CDR2: ENHRY, SYGVKD. J gave up 2 bases and V 2 bases, and 5 bases lay outside the gene matches. The DNA of the CDR3 is TGTGCCATCAGTGAGCCAGCGGGACAGGGGAACTATGGCTACACCTTC. It yields the protein CAISEPAGQGNYGYTF.

This clonotype was picked up many times. The CDR3 loop is CASSYKAGVKNIQYF. The CDR3 DNA reads TGTGCCAGCAGTTACAAAGCAGGGGTGAAAAACATTCAGTACTTC. The V and J genes are TRBV6-5 and TRBJ2-4; D may be TRBD1 (6 bases). Between the trimmed V and J ends, which lost 2 bases and 4 bases, there was a span of 12 bases. The CDR3 consists of 15 residues. Looked up from germline, CDR1 is MNHEY and CDR2 is SVGAGI.